These 18 T cell receptor beta chains share one sample of origin, sequenced in a study of siplizumab effects on memory and regulatory T cells. TCRdb's table, derived via immunoSEQ multiplex PCR, lists solely in-frame clones and lacks some. The sample yields approximately 100,000 clones, over 90% seen once. Sequenced material: Tregs sorted from blood. These receptors all stem from a human donor in good health.

The J gene is TRBJ2-1, the V gene TRBV5-1; no reliable D call. Germline CDR1 is SGHRS and CDR2 is YFSETQ. V was shortened by 4 bases and J by 3 bases, with 8 bases between the two germline ends. The length of the CDR3 is 13 residues. CDR3 loop: CASSHRVYNEQFF. Written as DNA, the CDR3 is TGCGCCAGCAGCCATAGGGTCTACAATGAGCAGTTCTTC.

This sequence joins TRBV18 and TRBJ1-2; possibly TRBD1 for D (5 bases). Germline loops: CDR1 KGHSH, CDR2 LQKENI. The CDR3 length is 15 residues. V was pared by 3 bases and J by 3 bases, with 14 bases between. The CDR3 sequence: CASSPLTGLDYGYTF. The DNA for the CDR3 is TGTGCCAGCTCACCCCTTACGGGACTCGACTATGGCTACACCTTC.

The V gene is TRBV5-5, the J gene TRBJ2-7, with 8 bases matching TRBD1. Losses at the gene ends were 2 bases for V and 2 bases for J; bases not matched to a gene: 6. The CDR3 extends over 15 amino acids. Per the germline V gene, CDR1 is SGHKS and CDR2 is YYEKEE (reference sequence). Here the CDR3 reads CASSLGQGRPYEQYF. The CDR3 DNA follows: TGTGCCAGCAGCTTAGGACAGGGTCGCCCCTACGAGCAGTACTTC.

The CDR3 here is CASSLVLAGGASTDTQYF. The CDR3, as DNA: TGTGCCAGCAGCTTAGTGCTAGCGGGGGGAGCTAGCACAGATACGCAGTATTTT. J is TRBJ2-3 and V is TRBV7-8; 11 nucleotides agree with TRBD2. CDR3 size: 18 residues. Germline values: CDR1 SGHVS, CDR2 FQNEAQ. The trim removed 1 base at V and 0 bases at J, leaving 6 bases unmatched. Combining the CDR3 with reference TRBV7-8 and TRBJ2-3 gives the whole variable domain GAGVSQSPRYKVAKRGQDVALRCDPISGHVSLFWYQQALGQGPEFLTYFQNEAQLDKSGLPSDRFFAERPEGSVSTLKIQRTQQEDSAVYLCASSLVLAGGASTDTQYFGPGTRLTVL.

The V and J genes are TRBV6-6 and TRBJ2-7; D is possibly TRBD1 (5 bases). The CDR3 is made up of 13 amino acids. CDR1 and CDR2 (germline): MNHNY, SVGAGI (reference sequence). Trimming took off 2 bases at V and 4 bases at J, with 9 bases between the two ends. The CDR3 nucleotides read TGTGCCAGCAGTTACCAGGGTCCTTACGAGCAGTACTTC. Protein: CASSYQGPYEQYF.

V usage is TRBV6-4 and J usage is TRBJ1-2; D is ambiguous. This CDR3 is 14 amino acids long. The germline gives CDR1 MRHNA, CDR2 SNTAGT. V shed 7 bases and J shed 9 bases, with 21 bases lying between them. This chain's CDR3 is CASTFQELLDRYTF. The CDR3 bases are TGTGCCAGCACCTTTCAGGAGTTACTGGATCGCTACACCTTC.

The gene calls are TRBV6-6 and TRBJ1-1; unclear D gene. The CDR3 covers 11 residues. Trimming pared 6 bases from V and 0 bases from J, leaving 2 bases between. Germline V lookup: CDR1 MNHNY, CDR2 SVGAGI (reference sequence). CDR3: CASRMNTEAFF. The CDR3 DNA sequence: TGTGCCAGCAGGATGAACACTGAAGCTTTCTTT.

This chain joins TRBV7-3 and TRBJ2-5, with D tentatively TRBD1 or TRBD2 (7 bases each). The J call is uncertain, as TRBJ2-7 better fits the DNA end. Per germline, CDR1 SGHTA and CDR2 FQGTGA. The CDR3 loop spans 16 amino acids. The CDR3 region is CASSPRGGLIGAEQYF. CDR3 in DNA: TGTGCCAGCAGCCCCAGGGGGGGCCTCATAGGGGCCGAGCAGTACTTC.

The chain links TRBV18 to TRBJ2-1; TRBD2 aligns across 10 bases. The CDR3 has 15 residues. The J segment lost 4 bases and the V segment lost 5 bases, leaving 5 bases of the junction unmatched. Germline V gene sequence: CDR1 KGHSH, CDR2 LQKENI. The CDR3 loop is CASSTLAGVYNEQFF. The DNA for the CDR3 is TGTGCCAGCTCAACTCTAGCGGGAGTATACAATGAGCAGTTCTTC. The whole variable domain, filled in from reference TRBV18 and TRBJ2-1, reads NAGVMQNPRHLVRRRGQEARLRCSPMKGHSHVYWYRQLPEEGLKFMVYLQKENIIDESGMPKERFSAEFPKEGPSILRIQQVVRGDSAAYFCASSTLAGVYNEQFFGPGTRLTVL.

This clone appeared once. The chain combines TRBV2 with TRBJ2-1, with D uncertain. CDR3 size: 15 residues. Germline CDR1 is SNHLY and CDR2 is FYNNEI. V lost 8 bases to trimming and J lost 0 bases, with 14 bases between them. The CDR3 loop reads CASHSQASSYNEQFF. DNA of the CDR3: TGTGCCAGCCACTCCCAAGCGAGCTCCTACAATGAGCAGTTCTTC.

The chain recombines TRBV4-3 with TRBJ1-5, with D perhaps TRBD1 (5 bases). There are 13 residues in the CDR3. Germline values: CDR1 LGHNA, CDR2 YSLEER. The ends were cut back, 6 bases at V and 7 bases at J, with 13 bases in the middle. The CDR3, as DNA: TGCGCCAGCAGTCTCCGTTGGGACCAGCCCCAGCATTTT. Translating gives CASSLRWDQPQHF.

The chain links TRBV27 to TRBJ1-2; 7 bases agree with TRBD1. The CDR3 has 14 amino acids. The junction had 11 bases not matched to a gene; V was cut back by 5 bases and J by 8 bases. CDR1 and CDR2 (germline): MNHEY, SMNVEV (reference sequence). The CDR3 DNA follows: TGTGCCAGCAGTAGGGGACAGCCCCCGGGGGGCTACACCTTC. Protein sequence: CASSRGQPPGGYTF.

The chain carries TRBV19 and TRBJ2-2, with TRBD2 matching 7 bases. The CDR3 consists of 13 residues. V shed 5 bases and J 5 bases; nucleotides not matched to a gene: 2. Per the germline V gene, CDR1 is LNHDA and CDR2 is SQIVND (reference sequence). This CDR3 reads CASSPGLTGELFF. Here the CDR3 DNA reads TGTGCCAGTAGTCCGGGACTAACCGGGGAGCTGTTTTTT. Combining the CDR3 with reference TRBV19 and TRBJ2-2 gives the whole variable domain DGGITQSPKYLFRKEGQNVTLSCEQNLNHDAMYWYRQDPGQGLRLIYYSQIVNDFQKGDIAEGYSVSREKKESFPLTVTSAQKNPTAFYLCASSPGLTGELFFGEGSRLTVL.

This clone was recorded many times. J is TRBJ2-7 and V is TRBV11-3; 8 bases match TRBD1. After removal of 3 bases from V and 3 bases from J, the junction contained 7 bases not matched to a gene. This CDR3 is 15 amino acids long. Per germline, CDR1 SGHNT and CDR2 YENEEA. The CDR3 spells CASSFLGQGHYEQYF. The CDR3 DNA follows: TGTGCCAGCAGCTTCCTCGGACAGGGTCACTACGAGCAGTACTTC.

The rearrangement links TRBV29-1 to TRBJ1-1; D unresolved. V shed 7 bases and J shed 0 bases, with 6 bases lying between them. This CDR3 has 11 residues. Germline V gene sequence: CDR1 SQVTM, CDR2 ANQGSEA. The CDR3 protein is CSGYLNTEAFF. CDR3 nucleotides: TGCAGCGGTTACTTGAACACTGAAGCTTTCTTT.

The chain carries TRBV10-3 and TRBJ2-3, with D tentatively TRBD2 (6 bases). Per germline, CDR1 ENHRY and CDR2 SYGVKD. V was pared by 3 bases and J by 2 bases, with 18 bases between. The CDR3 sequence is 17 residues long. The DNA of the CDR3 is TGTGCCATCAGTGACTCGTCTTTTGGCGGGAACACAGATACGCAGTATTTT. It encodes CAISDSSFGGNTDTQYF.

The chain is built from TRBV6-6 and TRBJ2-7; possible D gene TRBD1, 5 bases. The germline V gene has CDR1 MNHNY and CDR2 SVGAGI (reference sequence). V was shortened by 7 bases and J by 1 base, with 8 bases between the two germline ends. The CDR3 is 12 amino acids. The CDR3 DNA follows: TGTGCCAGCAAGACAGATTCCTACGAGCAGTACTTC. Its protein is CASKTDSYEQYF.

The chain is built from TRBV19 and TRBJ1-1, with D perhaps TRBD1 (5 bases). V was clipped by 2 bases and J by 11 bases, with 15 bases between them. CDR3 length: 13 amino acids. The V gene's germline CDR1 is LNHDA and CDR2 SQIVND (reference sequence). The CDR3 DNA reads as TGTGCCAGTAGTATAAACCAGGGTCACGGGGCTTTCTTT. Amino acid sequence: CASSINQGHGAFF.